The next 5 T cell receptor beta chains were all read from a single sample in a study of T cell responses to AZD1222 COVID-19 vaccine (dated by TCRdb to about 2021). The time point tag for this specimen amounts to: baseline before first vaccination. Libraries were made using the immunoSEQ multiplex PCR assay. This is the immuneACCESS table as TCRdb keeps it, with only in-frame sequences that have V and J called. A part of the clones is gone; compared with another copy, unresolved V genes explain less than half, and the rest is unexplained. The sample yields around 170,000 clones; approximately 91% were counted once. Over 0.75% of the sample is held by the ten biggest clonotypes. Sequenced material: peripheral blood, taken on day 0 of AZD1222 vaccination. These receptors originate from an adult in good health.

The count of this clone is one. V gene TRBV6-2 or TRBV6-3 combines with J gene TRBJ1-5, with 7 positions matching TRBD1. The junction had 12 bases not matched to a gene; V was cut back by 2 bases and J by 5 bases. The CDR3 is 17 residues long. CDR1 is MNHEY and CDR2 is SVGEGT in the germline V gene. The CDR3 DNA follows: TGTGCCAGCAGTTACCAGACAGGGAGTGGTTTGCATCAGCCCCAGCATTTT. Amino acids: CASSYQTGSGLHQPQHF.

This clone was seen more than once but under ten times. The CDR3 DNA follows: TGTGCCAGCAGTTCGCTCGGGGACAGGGGTTACGAGCAGTACTTC. The encoded protein is CASSSLGDRGYEQYF. The chain uses TRBV6-6 and TRBJ2-7, with 10 positions matching TRBD1. After removal of 4 bases from V and 4 bases from J, the junction contained 7 bases not matched to a gene. This CDR3 has 15 amino acids. Germline-derived CDR1 and CDR2 are MNHNY and SVGAGI (reference sequence).

The chain joins TRBV19 to TRBJ1-2; TRBD1 might be the D (6 bases). Looked up from germline, CDR1 is LNHDA and CDR2 is SQIVND (reference sequence). CDR3 length: 12 residues. V shed 10 bases and J shed 6 bases, with 15 bases lying between them. The DNA of the CDR3 is TGTGCCACCCCGACAGGACCGAATGGCTACACCTTC. Protein sequence: CATPTGPNGYTF.

The chain combines TRBV5-4 with TRBJ1-4; possible D gene TRBD1, 5 bases. Germline-derived CDR1 and CDR2 are SGHNT and YYREEE (reference sequence). The length of the CDR3 is 16 residues. Deletions cut 0 bases from V and 0 bases from J, with 9 bases between. As DNA, the CDR3 is TGTGCCAGCAGCTTGGTGCCGGGGGCAACTAATGAAAAACTGTTTTTT. It translates to CASSLVPGATNEKLFF.

This CDR3 reads CASSSEGRTGRREKLFF. The CDR3 nucleotides read TGTGCCAGCAGTTCGGAGGGCAGGACGGGGCGGAGAGAAAAACTGTTTTTT. V is TRBV28 and J is TRBJ1-4; D perhaps matches TRBD1 (5 bases). V was shortened by 4 bases and J by 8 bases, with 23 bases between the two germline ends. The V gene's germline CDR1 is MDHEN and CDR2 SYDVKM. This CDR3 spans 17 amino acids.